The 3 T cell receptor beta chains reported below all come from one sample, sequenced in a study of untreated major depressive disorder. Study results and limitations: Compared with controls, depressed patients showed more TRBV05-01 (Vbeta 5.1) usage in CD4+ T cells.

Here immunoSEQ multiplex PCR was the method, and the copy in TCRdb shows in-frame clones only, minus some. The sample lists approximately 24,000 clones, around 90% occurring once. Their antigens are not known. The sample comprised CD4+ T cells from PBMCs. These receptor sequences come from a woman younger than 45 with major depressive disorder.

The chain combines TRBV28 with TRBJ1-5, with TRBD1 as a possible D gene (5 bases). The germline V gene has CDR1 MDHEN and CDR2 SYDVKM. This CDR3 is 16 amino acids long. V was clipped by 6 bases and J by 2 bases, with 17 bases between them. CDR3 DNA: TGTGCCAGCAGGCCCTTTAGTGGGGACGGCAATCAGCCCCAGCATTTT. This gives the protein CASRPFSGDGNQPQHF.

The rearrangement uses TRBV7-9 and TRBJ2-4; TRBD1 might be the D (5 bases). The CDR3 sequence is 15 residues long. The germline V gene has CDR1 SEHNR and CDR2 FQNEAQ (reference sequence). V dropped 3 bases and J dropped 2 bases, with 11 bases sitting between them. The CDR3 nucleotides read TGTGCCAGCAGCTTTTCTCAGGGTACCAAAAACATTCAGTACTTC. Translated: CASSFSQGTKNIQYF.

In its sample, this clone was seen once. The CDR3 DNA sequence: TGTGCCAGCAGGAGCGGAACCCACTATGGCTACACCTTC. It codes for CASRSGTHYGYTF. The J gene is TRBJ1-2, the V gene TRBV6-5; D remains unclear. The ends were cut back, 6 bases at V and 3 bases at J, with 11 bases in the middle. CDR1 is MNHEY and CDR2 is SVGAGI in the germline V gene. CDR3 length equals 13 residues.